Presented here are 6 T cell receptor beta chains from one specimen sequenced in a study of blood T cell repertoires in COVID-19. Clones were read by immunoSEQ multiplex PCR, and TCRdb kept only the in-frame ones, dropping some. Of roughly 290,000 clones listed, 85% are singletons. Sequencing used peripheral blood. The origin of the receptors is a woman in her 50s with active or convalescent COVID-19.

The chain uses TRBV12-3 or TRBV12-4 and TRBJ2-7, with D unresolved. This CDR3 contains 11 residues. Between the trimmed V and J ends, which lost 5 bases and 2 bases, there was a span of 4 bases. CDR3 loop: CASSTTYEQYF. The DNA of the CDR3 is TGTGCCAGCAGTACTACCTACGAGCAGTACTTC.

The chain carries TRBV10-3 and TRBJ1-5; a possible D gene is TRBD1 (6 bases). Germline-derived CDR1 and CDR2 are ENHRY and SYGVKD. V dropped 2 bases and J dropped 1 base, with 9 bases sitting between them. CDR3 length: 15 amino acids. The CDR3 DNA sequence: TGTGCCATCAGTGAGGGCGGACAGAGCAATCAGCCCCAGCATTTT. This codes for CAISEGGQSNQPQHF.

The V call is TRBV7-3, the J call TRBJ1-1; 7 nucleotides align to TRBD1. J lost 0 bases, V lost 3 bases, and 10 bases had no gene match. From germline, CDR1 is SGHTA and CDR2 FQGTGA. This CDR3 contains 17 residues. The CDR3: CASSLGSGTVMNTEAFF. CDR3 coding DNA: TGTGCCAGCAGCTTGGGTTCTGGGACAGTCATGAACACTGAAGCTTTCTTT.

This sequence joins TRBV7-9 and TRBJ2-2; 10 bases align to TRBD2. The V gene end was trimmed by 3 bases and the J gene end by 6 bases; junction bases not matched to a gene: 4. CDR3 length: 15 amino acids. Per germline, CDR1 SEHNR and CDR2 FQNEAQ (reference sequence). CDR3 sequence: CASSFGLAGAGELFF. For the CDR3, the DNA is TGTGCCAGCAGCTTCGGGCTAGCGGGAGCCGGGGAGCTGTTTTTT.

This clone has only one observation. The gene calls are TRBV5-6 and TRBJ2-3; D ambiguous. The germline V gene has CDR1 SGHDT and CDR2 YYEEEE. Trimming pared 4 bases from V and 5 bases from J, leaving 11 bases between. This CDR3 has 13 amino acids. CDR3 loop: CASSLVYEDTQYF. The CDR3 nucleotides read TGTGCCAGCAGCCTAGTCTATGAAGATACGCAGTATTTT.

V gene TRBV7-2 combines with J gene TRBJ2-7; 7 bases fit TRBD1. This CDR3 comprises 15 residues. V trimming: 5 bases; J trimming: 0 bases; junction bases outside the gene matches: 7. Germline V gene sequence: CDR1 SGHTA, CDR2 FQGNSA. The CDR3, as DNA: TGTGCCAGCAGCCCCCGGGGACAGATCTCCTACGAGCAGTACTTC. Amino acid sequence: CASSPRGQISYEQYF.